This TCR beta chain was captured by sequencing in a study of shared clonotypes between healthy human individuals. The CDR3 runs 15 residues. Germline CDR1 is SGHVS and CDR2 is FQNEAQ. The V gene end was trimmed by 1 base and the J gene end by 4 bases; junction bases not matched to a gene: 0. Regarding this clone: This sample includes further DNA sequences coding for the same CDR3.

Repertoires were generated with immunoSEQ multiplex PCR, while TCRdb's copy carries only in-frame clones and drops some. Of about 680,000 clones listed, around 73% are singletons. V is TRBV7-8 and J is TRBJ2-1; 11 bases agree with TRBD2. This TCR derives from a woman under 40 in good health. The sequencing sample was made of memory CD4+ T cells sorted from blood. Subset noted: CD45RA-negative fraction. The CDR3 sequence is CASSLGLAGYNEQFF. Written as DNA, the CDR3 is TGTGCCAGCAGCTTAGGACTAGCGGGGTACAATGAGCAGTTCTTC.